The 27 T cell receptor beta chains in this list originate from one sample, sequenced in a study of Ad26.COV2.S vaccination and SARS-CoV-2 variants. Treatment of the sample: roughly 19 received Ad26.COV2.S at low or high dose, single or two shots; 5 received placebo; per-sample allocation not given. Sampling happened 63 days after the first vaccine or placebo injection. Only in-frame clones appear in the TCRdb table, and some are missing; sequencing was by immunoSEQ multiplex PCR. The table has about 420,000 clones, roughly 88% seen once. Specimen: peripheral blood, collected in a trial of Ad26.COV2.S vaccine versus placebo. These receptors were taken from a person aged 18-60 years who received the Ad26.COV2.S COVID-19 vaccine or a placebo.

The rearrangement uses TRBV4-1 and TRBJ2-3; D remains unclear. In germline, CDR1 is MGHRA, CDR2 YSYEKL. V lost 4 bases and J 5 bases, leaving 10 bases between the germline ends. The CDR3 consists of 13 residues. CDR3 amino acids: CASSPFFEDTQYF. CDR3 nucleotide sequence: TGCGCCAGCAGCCCCTTTTTTGAAGATACGCAGTATTTT.

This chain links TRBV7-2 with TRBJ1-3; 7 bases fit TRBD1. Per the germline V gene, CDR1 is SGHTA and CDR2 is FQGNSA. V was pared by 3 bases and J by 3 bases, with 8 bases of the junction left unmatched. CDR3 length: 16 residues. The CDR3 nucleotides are TGTGCCAGCAGCTTCAGGACAGGAGGGTATGGAAACACCATATATTTT. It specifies CASSFRTGGYGNTIYF.

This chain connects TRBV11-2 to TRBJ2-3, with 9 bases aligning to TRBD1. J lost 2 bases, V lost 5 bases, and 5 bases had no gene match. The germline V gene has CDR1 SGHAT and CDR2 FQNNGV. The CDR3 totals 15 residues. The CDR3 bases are TGTGCCAGCAGCGCCGGGACAGGGCACACAGATACGCAGTATTTT. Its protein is CASSAGTGHTDTQYF.

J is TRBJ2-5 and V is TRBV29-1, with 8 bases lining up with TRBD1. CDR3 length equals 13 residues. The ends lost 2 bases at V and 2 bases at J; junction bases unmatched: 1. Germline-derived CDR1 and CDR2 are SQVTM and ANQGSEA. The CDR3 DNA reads TGCAGCGTTGAACAGGGGGCACAAGAGACCCAGTACTTC. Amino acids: CSVEQGAQETQYF. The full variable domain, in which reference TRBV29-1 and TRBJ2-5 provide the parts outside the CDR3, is SAVISQKPSRDICQRGTSLTIQCQVDSQVTMMFWYRQQPGQSLTLIATANQGSEATYESGFVIDKFPISRPNLTFSTLTVSNMSPEDSSIYLCSVEQGAQETQYFGPGTRLLVL.

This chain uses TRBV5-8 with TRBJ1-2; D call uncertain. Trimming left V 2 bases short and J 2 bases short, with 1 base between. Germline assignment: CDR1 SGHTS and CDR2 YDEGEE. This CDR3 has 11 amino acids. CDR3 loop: CASSLNYGYTF. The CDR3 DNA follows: TGTGCCAGCAGCTTAAACTATGGCTACACCTTC.

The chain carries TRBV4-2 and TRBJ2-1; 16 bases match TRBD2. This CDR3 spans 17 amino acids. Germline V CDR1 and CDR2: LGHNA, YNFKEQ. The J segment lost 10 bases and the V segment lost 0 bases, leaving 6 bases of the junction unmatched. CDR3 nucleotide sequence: TGTGCCAGCAGCCAAGAGGGGACTAGCGGGGGGGCTTGGGAGCAGTTCTTC. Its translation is CASSQEGTSGGAWEQFF.

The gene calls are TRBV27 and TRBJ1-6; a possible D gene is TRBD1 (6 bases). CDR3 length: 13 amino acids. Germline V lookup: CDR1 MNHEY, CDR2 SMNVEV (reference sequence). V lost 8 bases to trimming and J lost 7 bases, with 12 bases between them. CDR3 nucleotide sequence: TGTGCCAGCGCCCAGGGGCGGAATTCACCCCTCCACTTT. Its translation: CASAQGRNSPLHF.

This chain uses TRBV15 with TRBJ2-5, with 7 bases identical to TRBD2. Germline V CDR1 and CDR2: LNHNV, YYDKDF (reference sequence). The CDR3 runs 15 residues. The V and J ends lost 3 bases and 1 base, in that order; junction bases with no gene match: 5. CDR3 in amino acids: CATSSRAGSQETQYF. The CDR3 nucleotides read TGTGCCACCAGCAGTAGAGCGGGGTCCCAAGAGACCCAGTACTTC.

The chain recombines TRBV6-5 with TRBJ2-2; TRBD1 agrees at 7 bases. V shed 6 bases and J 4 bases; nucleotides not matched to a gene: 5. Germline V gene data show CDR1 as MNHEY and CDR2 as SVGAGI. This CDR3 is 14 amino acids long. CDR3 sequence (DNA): TGTGCCAGCAGGAGGACAGGAGGCACCGGGGAGCTGTTTTTT. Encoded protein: CASRRTGGTGELFF.

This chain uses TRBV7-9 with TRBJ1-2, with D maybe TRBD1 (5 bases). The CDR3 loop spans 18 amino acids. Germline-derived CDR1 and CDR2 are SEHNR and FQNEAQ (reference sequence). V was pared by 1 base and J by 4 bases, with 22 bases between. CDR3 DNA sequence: TGTGCCAGCAGCTTAGTGGCAGGGTCTAAGTCTCGTACCTATGGCTACACCTTC. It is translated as CASSLVAGSKSRTYGYTF.

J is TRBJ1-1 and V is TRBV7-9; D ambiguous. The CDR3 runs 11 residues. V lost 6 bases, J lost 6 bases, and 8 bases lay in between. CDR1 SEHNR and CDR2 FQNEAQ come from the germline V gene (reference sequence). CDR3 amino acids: CASSLGSEAFF. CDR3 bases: TGTGCCAGCAGTCTGGGGTCTGAAGCTTTCTTT.

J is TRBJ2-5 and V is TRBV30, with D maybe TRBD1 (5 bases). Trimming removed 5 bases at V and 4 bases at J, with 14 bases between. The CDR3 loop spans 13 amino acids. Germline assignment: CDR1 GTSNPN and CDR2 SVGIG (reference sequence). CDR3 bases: TGTGCCTGGGGGCTGGGGCTCGGAGAGACCCAGTACTTC. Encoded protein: CAWGLGLGETQYF.

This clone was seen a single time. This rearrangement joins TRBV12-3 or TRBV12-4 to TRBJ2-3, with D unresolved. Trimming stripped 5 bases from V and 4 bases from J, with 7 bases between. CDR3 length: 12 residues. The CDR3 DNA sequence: TGTGCCAGCAGTCCCCTGGCAGATACGCAGTATTTT. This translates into CASSPLADTQYF.

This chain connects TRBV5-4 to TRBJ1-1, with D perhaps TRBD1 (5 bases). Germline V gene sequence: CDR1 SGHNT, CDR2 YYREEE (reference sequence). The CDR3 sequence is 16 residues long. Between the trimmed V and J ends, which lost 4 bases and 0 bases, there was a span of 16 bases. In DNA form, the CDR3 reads TGTGCCAGCAGCCCCCCTAAGGGGAGACTGAACACTGAAGCTTTCTTT. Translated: CASSPPKGRLNTEAFF.

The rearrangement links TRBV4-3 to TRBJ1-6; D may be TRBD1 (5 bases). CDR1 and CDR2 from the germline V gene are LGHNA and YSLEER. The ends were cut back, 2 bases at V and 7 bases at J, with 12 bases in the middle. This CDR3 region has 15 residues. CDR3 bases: TGCGCCAGCAGCCAATATATGACAGCCAATTCACCCCTCCACTTT. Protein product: CASSQYMTANSPLHF.

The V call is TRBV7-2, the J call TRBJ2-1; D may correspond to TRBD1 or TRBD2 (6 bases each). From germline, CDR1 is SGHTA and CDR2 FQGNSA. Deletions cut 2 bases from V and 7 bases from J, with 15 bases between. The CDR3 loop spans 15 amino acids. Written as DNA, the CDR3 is TGTGCCAGCAGCTTAAACGGGGGCCTTAGGAATGAGCAGTTCTTC. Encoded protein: CASSLNGGLRNEQFF.

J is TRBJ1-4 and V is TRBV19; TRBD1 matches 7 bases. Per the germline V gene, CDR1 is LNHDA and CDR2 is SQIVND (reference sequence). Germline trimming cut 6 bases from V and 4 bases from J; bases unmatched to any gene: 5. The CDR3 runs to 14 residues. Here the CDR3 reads CASSTGAVNEKLFF. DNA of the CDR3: TGTGCCAGTAGCACAGGGGCCGTTAATGAAAAACTGTTTTTT.

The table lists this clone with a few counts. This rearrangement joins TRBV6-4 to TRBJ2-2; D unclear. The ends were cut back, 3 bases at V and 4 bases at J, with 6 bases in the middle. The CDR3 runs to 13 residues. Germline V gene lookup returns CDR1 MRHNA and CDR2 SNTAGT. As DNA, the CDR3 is TGTGCCAGCAGTGAGTCTACCACCGGGGAGCTGTTTTTT. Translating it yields CASSESTTGELFF.

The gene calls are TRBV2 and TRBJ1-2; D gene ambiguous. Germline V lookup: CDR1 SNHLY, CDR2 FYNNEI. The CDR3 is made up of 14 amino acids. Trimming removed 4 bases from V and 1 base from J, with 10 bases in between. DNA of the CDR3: TGTGCCAGCAGTGTAAGGGCCTTTAACTATGGCTACACCTTC. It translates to CASSVRAFNYGYTF.

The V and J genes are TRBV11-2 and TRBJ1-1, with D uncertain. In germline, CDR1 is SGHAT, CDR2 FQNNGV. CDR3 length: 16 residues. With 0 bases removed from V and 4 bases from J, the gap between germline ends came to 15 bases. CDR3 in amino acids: CASSLDFGAMGTEAFF. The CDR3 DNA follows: TGTGCCAGCAGCTTAGATTTCGGAGCAATGGGCACTGAAGCTTTCTTT.

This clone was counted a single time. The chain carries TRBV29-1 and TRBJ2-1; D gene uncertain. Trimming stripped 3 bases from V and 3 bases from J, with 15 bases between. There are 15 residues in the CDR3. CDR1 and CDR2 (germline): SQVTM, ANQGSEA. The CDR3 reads CSVEWGLPNYNEQFF. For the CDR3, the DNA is TGCAGCGTTGAGTGGGGTCTACCCAACTACAATGAGCAGTTCTTC.

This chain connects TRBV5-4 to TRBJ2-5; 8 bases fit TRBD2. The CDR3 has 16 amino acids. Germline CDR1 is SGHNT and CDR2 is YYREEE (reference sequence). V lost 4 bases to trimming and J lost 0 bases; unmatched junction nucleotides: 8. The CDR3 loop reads CASSGTGLGNQETQYF. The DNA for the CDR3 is TGTGCCAGCAGCGGGACGGGACTAGGAAACCAAGAGACCCAGTACTTC.

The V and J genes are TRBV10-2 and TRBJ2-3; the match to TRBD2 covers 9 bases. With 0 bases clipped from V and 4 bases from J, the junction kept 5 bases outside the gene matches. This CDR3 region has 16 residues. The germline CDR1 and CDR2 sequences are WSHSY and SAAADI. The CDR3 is CASSESGAGGSDTQYF. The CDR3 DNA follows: TGCGCCAGCAGTGAGTCGGGAGCGGGGGGTTCAGATACGCAGTATTTT.

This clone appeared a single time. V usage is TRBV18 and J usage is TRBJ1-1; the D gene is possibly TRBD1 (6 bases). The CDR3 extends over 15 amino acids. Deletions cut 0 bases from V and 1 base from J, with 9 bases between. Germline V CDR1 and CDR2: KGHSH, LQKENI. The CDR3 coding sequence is TGTGCCAGCTCACCACCTGGGACAAAGAACACTGAAGCTTTCTTT. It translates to CASSPPGTKNTEAFF.

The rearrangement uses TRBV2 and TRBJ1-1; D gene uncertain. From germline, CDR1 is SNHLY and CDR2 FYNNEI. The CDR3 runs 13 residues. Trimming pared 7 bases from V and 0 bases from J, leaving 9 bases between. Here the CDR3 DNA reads TGTGCCAGCACCCGGTCCTTGAACACTGAAGCTTTCTTT. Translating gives CASTRSLNTEAFF.

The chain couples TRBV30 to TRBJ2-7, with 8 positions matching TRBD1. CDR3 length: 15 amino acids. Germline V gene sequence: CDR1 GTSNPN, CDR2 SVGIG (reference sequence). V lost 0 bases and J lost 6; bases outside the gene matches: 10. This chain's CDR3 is CAWSVRRTGSSEQYF. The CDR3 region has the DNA TGTGCCTGGAGTGTACGCAGGACAGGGTCTAGCGAGCAGTACTTC. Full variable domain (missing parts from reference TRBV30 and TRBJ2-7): SQTIHQWPATLVQPVGSPLSLECTVEGTSNPNLYWYRQAAGRGLQLLFYSVGIGQISSEVPQNLSASRPQDRQFILSSKKLLLSDSGFYLCAWSVRRTGSSEQYFGPGTRLTVT.

CDR3 nucleotide sequence: TGCGCCAGCGTACCGGGACTAGCGGGGCGCGCAGATACGCAGTATTTT. Translating it yields CASVPGLAGRADTQYF. The V call is TRBV4-1, the J call TRBJ2-3, with TRBD2 identical over 13 bases. The J segment lost 4 bases and the V segment lost 8 bases, leaving 9 bases of the junction unmatched. The CDR3 contains 16 residues. Germline V gene sequence: CDR1 MGHRA, CDR2 YSYEKL.